This T cell receptor (beta chain) was sequenced in a study of blood T cell repertoires in COVID-19. Study summary: Acute and convalescent COVID-19 samples came from the United States, Italy and Spain. Nucleic acid was either cDNA or gDNA, and it came from T cells, B-cell-depleted T cells, or PBMCs.

The table came from immunoSEQ multiplex PCR; TCRdb's copy has only in-frame clones and leaves some out. The table has about 210,000 clones, approximately 85% seen once; the top ten hold about 4.9%. This CDR3 comprises 15 residues. Germline CDR1 is SGHAT and CDR2 is FQNNGV. The ends were cut back, 8 bases at V and 9 bases at J, with 20 bases in the middle. Material for sequencing was peripheral blood. This sequence originates from a woman older than 75 with acute or convalescent COVID-19. The chain combines TRBV11-2 with TRBJ1-6, with D perhaps matching TRBD1 (6 bases). The CDR3 DNA follows: TGTGCCAGCGGACGGTATGAAGGACAGAGTTCACCCCTCCACTTT. Its protein product is CASGRYEGQSSPLHF.